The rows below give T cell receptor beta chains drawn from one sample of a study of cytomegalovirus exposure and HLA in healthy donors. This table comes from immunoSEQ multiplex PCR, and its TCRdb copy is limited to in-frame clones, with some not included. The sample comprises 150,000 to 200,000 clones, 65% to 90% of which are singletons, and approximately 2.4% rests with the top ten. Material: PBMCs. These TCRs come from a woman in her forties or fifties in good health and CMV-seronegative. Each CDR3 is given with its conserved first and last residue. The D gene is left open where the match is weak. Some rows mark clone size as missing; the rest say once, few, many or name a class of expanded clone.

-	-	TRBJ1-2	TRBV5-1	TGCGCCAGCAGCACCACCCCGGACAGTTATGGCTACACCTTC	CASSTTPDSYGYTF
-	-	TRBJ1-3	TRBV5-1	TGCGCCAGCAGCCTCAGGGTCCTAACCTCTGGAAACACCATATATTTT	CASSLRVLTSGNTIYF
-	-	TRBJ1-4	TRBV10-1	TGCGCCATCTCGGAGCAGGGTAAGGCTAATGAAAAACTGTTTTTT	CAISEQGKANEKLFF
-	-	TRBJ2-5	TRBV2	TGTGCCAGCAATGCCGGGTGGTCAGAGACCCAGTACTTC	CASNAGWSETQYF
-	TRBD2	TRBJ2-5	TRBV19	TGTGCCAGTAGTACATGGACTAGCGGACAAGAGACCCAGTACTTC	CASSTWTSGQETQYF
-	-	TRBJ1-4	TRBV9	TGTGCCAGCAGCGTAGCAGGGGCAGAGAATGAAAAACTGTTTTTT	CASSVAGAENEKLFF
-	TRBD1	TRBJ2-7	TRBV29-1	TGCAGCGTGATACAGGGGGCAATCGACGAGCAGTACTTC	CSVIQGAIDEQYF
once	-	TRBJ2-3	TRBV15	TGTGCCACCAGCAGGTCCCGGGGCACAGATACGCAGTATTTT	CATSRSRGTDTQYF
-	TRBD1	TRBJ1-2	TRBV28	TGTGCCAGCAGTACCATGGGACAGGGCTATGGCTACACCTTC	CASSTMGQGYGYTF
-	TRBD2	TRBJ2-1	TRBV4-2	TGTGCCAGCAGCCAGGCTGGGGGGGAGGGGACCTCTCGCAATGAGCAGTTCTTC	CASSQAGGEGTSRNEQFF
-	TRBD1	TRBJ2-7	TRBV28	TGTGCCAGCAGTTTACCCGGGACAGGGACCTACGAGCAGTACTTC	CASSLPGTGTYEQYF
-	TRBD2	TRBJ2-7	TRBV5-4	TGTGCCAGCAGCCCCGGACTAGCGGGAGGGCCATACGAGCAGTACTTC	CASSPGLAGGPYEQYF
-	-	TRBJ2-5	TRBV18	TGTGCCAGCTCACCCTTAGTGTCCAGGACTCTTCAAGAGACCCAGTACTTC	CASSPLVSRTLQETQYF
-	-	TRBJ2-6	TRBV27	TGTGCCAGCAGTTTATCCCGACTCTCTGGGGCCAACGTCCTGACTTTC	CASSLSRLSGANVLTF
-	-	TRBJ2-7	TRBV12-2	TGTGCAAGTCGCCCGGGCGCAGGGAAGGGCTTC	CASRPGAGKGF
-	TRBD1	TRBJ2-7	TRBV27	TGTGCCAGCAGTTTACGACAGGGGATAACCTACGAGCAGTACTTC	CASSLRQGITYEQYF
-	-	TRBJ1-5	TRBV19	TGTGCCAGTACCCTTTGGGGGAGGGATCGAAATCAGCCCCAGCATTTT	CASTLWGRDRNQPQHF
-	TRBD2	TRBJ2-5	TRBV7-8	TGTGCCAGCAGCACCAACAGCGGGAGGGGCCAAGAGACCCAGTACTTC	CASSTNSGRGQETQYF
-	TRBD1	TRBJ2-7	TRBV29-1	TGCAGCGTTGAAGGGACAGGGGTGCACGAGCAGTACTTC	CSVEGTGVHEQYF
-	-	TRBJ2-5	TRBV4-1	TGCGCCAGCAGCCAAGATGCGGGGGCTAGAAGAGAGGTAGGGACCCAGTACTTC	CASSQDAGARREVGTQYF
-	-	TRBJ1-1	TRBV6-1	TGTGCCAGCAGTGAAATTAGAGGAACTTTTGAAGCTTTCTTT	CASSEIRGTFEAFF
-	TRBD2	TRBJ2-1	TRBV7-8	TGTGCCAGCAGCCGGGGACTAGCGGGAGCTTTTGCTGAGCAGTTCTTC	CASSRGLAGAFAEQFF
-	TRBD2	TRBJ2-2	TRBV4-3	TGCGCCAGCAGCCAAGATCGGGGGGGAGTGGGGAGCACCGGGGAGCTGTTTTTT	CASSQDRGGVGSTGELFF
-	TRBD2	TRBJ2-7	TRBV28	TGTGCCAGCAGTCCCAGTTTTCGCGGGAGTTCCGAGCAGTACTTC	CASSPSFRGSSEQYF
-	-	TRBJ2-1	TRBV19	TGTGCCACATCATCCTTAGGGGCTTCGGGCAATGAGCAGTTCTTC	CATSSLGASGNEQFF
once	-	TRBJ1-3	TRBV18	TGTGCCAGCTCACCTATACAGGGCCTCTCTGGAAACACCATATATTTT	CASSPIQGLSGNTIYF
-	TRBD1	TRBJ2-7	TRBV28	TGTGCCAGCAGCTTAGACAGGGGGCGATCCTACGAGCAGTACTTC	CASSLDRGRSYEQYF
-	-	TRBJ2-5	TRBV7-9	TGTGCCAGCAGCCGCGCGGGGACCCGGGGGGAGACCCAGTACTTC	CASSRAGTRGETQYF
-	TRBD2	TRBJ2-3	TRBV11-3	TGTGCCAGCAGCGACAGTAGCGGGAGAGCCTCAGATACGCAGTATTTT	CASSDSSGRASDTQYF
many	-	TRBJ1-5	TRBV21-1	TGTGCCAGCAGCAACCAACACGTCCCTTACAGCAATCAGCCCCAGCATTTT	CASSNQHVPYSNQPQHF
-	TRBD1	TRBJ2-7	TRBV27	TGTGCCAGCAGACCTAAGAGGGGGCCGGTTTTCTACGAGCAGTACTTC	CASRPKRGPVFYEQYF
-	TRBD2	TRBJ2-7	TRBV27	TGTGCCAGCAGTAAAACTAGCGGGAATTACGAGCAGTACTTC	CASSKTSGNYEQYF
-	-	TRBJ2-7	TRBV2	TGTGCCAGCAGGAGGAGGGGCGGCACCTACGAGCAGTACTTC	CASRRRGGTYEQYF
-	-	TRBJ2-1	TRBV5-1	TGCGCCAGCAGCCCGCAGGGCGGCAGCTACAATGAGCAGTTCTTC	CASSPQGGSYNEQFF
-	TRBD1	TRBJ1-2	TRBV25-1	TGTGCCAGCAGTGAAAGCCTACAGACAGGGGATGGCTACACCTTC	CASSESLQTGDGYTF
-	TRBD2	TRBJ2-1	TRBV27	TGTGCCAGCAGTGGAGTAGCGGGAGTACACGACCCCAATGAGCAGTTCTTC	CASSGVAGVHDPNEQFF
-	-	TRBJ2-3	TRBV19	TGTGCCAGTCTTAGCCCTAAACATTATACGCAGTATTTT	CASLSPKHYTQYF
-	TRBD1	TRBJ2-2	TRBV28	TGTGCCAGCAGTGTAATCGGGACAGGAGTAGGCGGGGAGCTGTTTTTT	CASSVIGTGVGGELFF
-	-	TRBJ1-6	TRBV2	TGTGCCAGCAGCGAACAGTTCCCAGATTCACCCCTCCACTTT	CASSEQFPDSPLHF
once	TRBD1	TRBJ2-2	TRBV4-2	TGTGCCAGCAGCCGGACAGGGGGCGCGAACACCGGGGAGCTGTTTTTT	CASSRTGGANTGELFF
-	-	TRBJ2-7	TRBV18	TGTGCCAGCTCACCCCGGGATAGCGGCTCCTACGAGCAGTACTTC	CASSPRDSGSYEQYF
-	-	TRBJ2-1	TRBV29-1	TGCAGCGCATCTAAAAGCGGGACAGGAAAGAGCTCCTACAATGAGCAGTTCTTC	CSASKSGTGKSSYNEQFF
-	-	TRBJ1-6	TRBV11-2	TGTGCCAGCAACAAAGTCCGGGGAGGAAATTCACCCCTCCACTTT	CASNKVRGGNSPLHF
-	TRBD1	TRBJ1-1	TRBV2	TGTGCCAGCAGGGACAGGGCGAACACTGAAGCTTTCTTT	CASRDRANTEAFF
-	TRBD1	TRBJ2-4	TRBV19	TGTGCCAGTAGTCCACCGGGACAGGGGGCCTACATTCAGTACTTC	CASSPPGQGAYIQYF
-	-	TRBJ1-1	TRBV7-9	TGTGCCAGCAGCCCCGACAGTCGGGAGACTGAAGCTTTCTTT	CASSPDSRETEAFF
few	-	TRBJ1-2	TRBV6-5	TGTGCCAGCAGTTACTCGGCAGACTATGGCTACACCTTC	CASSYSADYGYTF